This is a list of T cell receptor beta chains from one sample in a study of blood T cell repertoires in COVID-19. Profiling relied on immunoSEQ multiplex PCR, and the TCRdb table lists in-frame clones only, not all of them. The sample lists about 74,000 clones; over 85% were seen once. The sample was peripheral blood. The receptors come from a human donor in a cohort sampled during active COVID-19. The CDR3 runs from the conserved cysteine through the conserved F or W. A D gene is named only where the DNA matches it firmly. Clone size is shown for a subset of rows, as once, few, many or a class of expanded clone.

J gene	V gene	D gene	clone size	CDR3 length	CDR3 DNA	CDR3 protein
TRBJ2-5	TRBV4-2	TRBD2	-	18	TGTGCCAGCAGCCAAGAGGGGGGGGTCCTAAGGACGAGTGAGACCCAGTACTTC	CASSQEGGVLRTSETQYF
TRBJ2-5	TRBV13	TRBD2	-	16	TGTGCCAGCAGCTTAGGGGGAGGGAGAGGAGGAGAGACCCAGTACTTC	CASSLGGGRGGETQYF
TRBJ2-2	TRBV25-1	TRBD2	-	15	TGTGCCAGCAAGGCGGGGGGAAGGAACACCGGGGAGCTGTTTTTT	CASKAGGRNTGELFF
TRBJ2-3	TRBV6-5	TRBD1	-	13	TGTGCCAGCAGTTACAGGGGGCGAGATACGCAGTATTTT	CASSYRGRDTQYF
TRBJ1-3	TRBV6-1	TRBD1	-	16	TGTGCCAGCAGTGAATCCCGGACAGGGGGCGGAAACACCATATATTTT	CASSESRTGGGNTIYF
TRBJ2-2	TRBV7-9	TRBD2	-	16	TGTGCCAGCACCTCCAGACTAGCGGGGAACACCGGGGAGCTGTTTTTT	CASTSRLAGNTGELFF
TRBJ1-5	TRBV6-2/TRBV6-3	-	-	15	TGTGCCAGCAGTCCAACAGGGAATAGCAATCAGCCCCAGCATTTT	CASSPTGNSNQPQHF
TRBJ1-2	TRBV3-1/TRBV3-2	TRBD1	once	15	TGTGCCAGCAGCCAATCGGCAGGGGGCAACGGTGACTACACCTTC	CASSQSAGGNGDYTF
TRBJ1-2	TRBV20-1	-	-	10	TGCAGTGTCCCCTACTATGGCTACACCTTC	CSVPYYGYTF
TRBJ1-6	TRBV15	TRBD1	-	15	TGTGCCACCAGCAGAGGACAGGGAGTGGATTCACCCCTCCACTTT	CATSRGQGVDSPLHF
TRBJ1-2	TRBV9	TRBD1	once	17	TGTGCCAGCAGCGTCAATGGTCAGGGGGCGTTGGACTATGGCTACACCTTC	CASSVNGQGALDYGYTF
TRBJ1-3	TRBV4-3	-	-	15	TGCGCCAGCAGCCAAGGGAGGGCCTCTGGAAACACCATATATTTT	CASSQGRASGNTIYF
TRBJ1-6	TRBV3-1/TRBV3-2	-	few	15	TGTGCCAGCAGCACAGGGATTTCGGGCAATTCACCCCTCCACTTT	CASSTGISGNSPLHF
TRBJ2-5	TRBV5-4	TRBD2	once	16	TGTGCCAGCAGCTTGGGTACTAGCGCCCCACAAGAGACCCAGTACTTC	CASSLGTSAPQETQYF
TRBJ2-6	TRBV11-2	-	-	16	TGTGCCAGCAGCAGTGGGGCTATCTCTGGGGCCAACGTCCTGACTTTC	CASSSGAISGANVLTF
TRBJ2-2	TRBV24-1	-	-	14	TGTGCCACCGGGAAAGCGGAGAACACCGGGGAGCTGTTTTTT	CATGKAENTGELFF
TRBJ1-4	TRBV5-8	-	-	15	TGTGCCAGCAGCAGACAGGCCCTGGCTAATGAAAAACTGTTTTTT	CASSRQALANEKLFF
TRBJ1-2	TRBV5-4	-	-	13	TGTGCCAGCAGCTTGCAGGATTACTATGGCTACACCTTC	CASSLQDYYGYTF
TRBJ1-5	TRBV7-2	-	-	14	TGTGCCAGCAGCCAGTGGCCGGGGAATCAGCCCCAGCATTTT	CASSQWPGNQPQHF
TRBJ1-2	TRBV2	-	-	13	TGTGCCAGTCACATCGACATAAACTATGGCTACACCTTC	CASHIDINYGYTF
TRBJ2-7	TRBV11-1	-	-	12	TGTGCCAGCTGGACAGACTACTACGAGCAGTACTTC	CASWTDYYEQYF
TRBJ2-7	TRBV7-2	-	-	11	TGTGCCAGCACCTCTTCCTACGAGCAGTACTTC	CASTSSYEQYF
TRBJ2-3	TRBV7-6	TRBD1	-	16	TGTGCCAGCAGCTTGGACAGGGGGTTGGGAACAGATACGCAGTATTTT	CASSLDRGLGTDTQYF
TRBJ2-7	TRBV7-6	-	-	15	TGTGCCAGCAGCTTAGGCACAGCCAATCTCTACGAGCAGTACTTC	CASSLGTANLYEQYF
TRBJ2-7	TRBV7-6	TRBD2	-	16	TGTGCCAGCAGCTCCCTATCTGGACTAGCCTCCTCCGAGCAGTACTTC	CASSSLSGLASSEQYF
TRBJ1-3	TRBV9	-	-	15	TGTGCCAGCAGCGCCGGACAGAGTATAGGAAACACCATATATTTT	CASSAGQSIGNTIYF
TRBJ2-7	TRBV7-3	TRBD1	-	15	TGTGCCAGCAGCCCCGCGGGGGACAGGGGAGGCGAGCAGTACTTC	CASSPAGDRGGEQYF
TRBJ2-7	TRBV28	-	-	13	TGTGCCAGCAGTTTATACCTCAGCTACGAGCAGTACTTC	CASSLYLSYEQYF
TRBJ1-3	TRBV7-2	-	-	17	TGTGCCAGCAGCTTAGTAGGGGCAGGGGACTCTGGAAACACCATATATTTT	CASSLVGAGDSGNTIYF
TRBJ2-7	TRBV2	TRBD2	once	13	TGTGCCAGCACCCTTAGCGGGAGAGGCGAGCAGTACTTC	CASTLSGRGEQYF
TRBJ2-7	TRBV5-1	TRBD1	-	15	TGCGCCAGCAGCTCCGGGGACAGGAGACCACTGGGGCAGTACTTC	CASSSGDRRPLGQYF
TRBJ1-1	TRBV12-2	-	-	20	TGTGCAAGTCGCTTAGGTCTTTCGGAGGGGTCCCAGACGATGAACACTGAAGCTTTCTTT	CASRLGLSEGSQTMNTEAFF
TRBJ1-6	TRBV19	-	-	14	TGTGCCAGTAGTATAGATCCAGTCTCTTCACCCCTCCACTTT	CASSIDPVSSPLHF
TRBJ2-1	TRBV27	TRBD2	-	19	TGTGCCAGCAGTTTATACCCACGACTAGCGGGAGGTACCTACAATGAGCAGTTCTTC	CASSLYPRLAGGTYNEQFF
TRBJ2-4	TRBV28	-	-	14	TGTGCCAGCAGCCGGACAGTAGCCAAAAACATTCAGTACTTC	CASSRTVAKNIQYF
TRBJ1-5	TRBV4-1	TRBD1	-	14	TGCGCCAGCAGTCGACAGGGGGCGAATCAGCCCCAGCATTTT	CASSRQGANQPQHF